The 18 T cell receptor beta chains in this list originate from one sample, sequenced in a study of regulatory T cells in long-lasting Graves disease. Time point indicated: newly diagnosed GD, antithyroid drugs for less than 3 months. Preparation of the TCR library used RNA extracted from PBMCs. Building the TCR beta libraries relied on iRepertoire HTBI primers, and CDR3 regions underwent Arm-PCR. TCRdb recomputed calls from the multiplex PCR reads with MiXCR, one row per CDR3 protein. The repertoire holds fewer than 650,000 distinct CDR3 sequences, with 16% as singletons. The data also belong to a second study, concerning T cells in Graves' hyperthyroidism and ophthalmopathy.

Sample: peripheral blood mononuclear cells (PBMCs), taken at new diagnosis, from a patient treated with antithyroid drugs. Every receptor here comes from a young woman with Graves disease.

This clonotype has at least ten counts. V is TRBV6-1 and J is TRBJ1-5, with D unresolved. The CDR3 is 12 amino acids. Deletions cut 0 bases from V and 7 bases from J, with 4 bases between. Germline values: CDR1 MNHNS, CDR2 SASEGT. CDR3: CASSEARQPQHF. CDR3 sequence (DNA): TGTGCCAGCAGTGAAGCTCGGCAGCCCCAGCATTTT.

This clonotype was seen repeatedly, ten times or more. This chain uses TRBV6-5 with TRBJ1-1; D gene ambiguous. Germline V gives CDR1 MNHEY, CDR2 SVGAGI. The CDR3 runs 15 residues. V shed 4 bases and J shed 0 bases, with 12 bases lying between them. The CDR3 region has the DNA TGTGCCAGCAGTTCACCGGGCTTTGTGAACACTGAAGCTTTCTTT. It codes for CASSSPGFVNTEAFF.

V usage is TRBV6-2 or TRBV6-3 and J usage is TRBJ1-1, with a weak D call TRBD1 (5 bases). The CDR3 covers 13 residues. V dropped 8 bases and J dropped 1 base, with 11 bases sitting between them. CDR1 MNHEY and CDR2 SVGEGT come from the germline V gene. The CDR3 reads CASGTERNTEAFF. The CDR3 DNA reads TGTGCCAGCGGGACCGAAAGGAACACTGAAGCTTTCTTT.

This clonotype was detected many times. The chain has TRBV28 and TRBJ2-2; weak D call: TRBD1 (5 bases). This CDR3 has 15 residues. From germline, CDR1 is MDHEN and CDR2 SYDVKM. Trimming removed 8 bases at V and 3 bases at J, with 16 bases between. In DNA, the CDR3 is TGTGCCAGCGGAAAACAGGCTCAATACACCGGGGAGCTGTTTTTT. This encodes CASGKQAQYTGELFF.

The sample holds many counts of this clonotype. The DNA of the CDR3 is TGTGCCAGCAGTTTAGTCGGAAGATTGGGGGAGCAGTACTTC. Encoded protein: CASSLVGRLGEQYF. The rearrangement links TRBV12-3 or TRBV12-4 to TRBJ2-7; D not resolved. The CDR3 runs to 14 residues. Trimming took 1 base from V and 7 from J, leaving 14 bases between them.

This clonotype was counted many times. The rearrangement uses TRBV28 and TRBJ1-3; 9 bases are a match to TRBD1. From germline, CDR1 is MDHEN and CDR2 SYDVKM. V lost 5 bases, J lost 2 bases, and 7 bases stayed unmatched. The length of the CDR3 is 16 residues. The DNA for the CDR3 is TGTGCCAGCAGTACCTCCGGGACAGGGACTGGAAACACCATATATTTT. Translating gives CASSTSGTGTGNTIYF.

This clonotype was seen repeatedly, ten times or more. The chain has TRBV28 and TRBJ1-4; no clear D. V lost 6 bases and J lost 0, with 14 bases in between. The CDR3 runs 16 residues. Germline loops: CDR1 MDHEN, CDR2 SYDVKM. The CDR3 loop is CASRSPHRSTNEKLFF. The CDR3 DNA is TGTGCCAGCAGGTCCCCACATCGGTCAACTAATGAAAAACTGTTTTTT.

In its sample, this clonotype was seen many times. At one end, the junction sequence differs from germline, possibly due to a read error. The chain is built from TRBV5-1 and TRBJ2-2, with D possibly TRBD1 on 6 matching bases. The CDR3 sequence is 13 residues long. The germline V gene encodes CDR1 SGHRS and CDR2 YFSETQ. The CDR3 DNA reads TGTGCCAGCAGCCTTACAGGGCCCGGGGAGCTGTTTTTT. As protein: CASSLTGPGELFF.

This clonotype has more than one count but fewer than ten. The chain joins TRBV28 to TRBJ2-3; D gene uncertain. Germline lookup yields CDR1 MDHEN and CDR2 SYDVKM. Trimming removed 10 bases at V and 6 bases at J, with 8 bases between. This CDR3 comprises 10 residues. The CDR3 region has the DNA TGTGCCACCCGAGCGGATACGCAGTATTTT. It yields the protein CATRADTQYF.

This clonotype was observed many times. The V gene is TRBV7-9, the J gene TRBJ1-2, with no clear D. Germline values: CDR1 SEHNR, CDR2 FQNEAQ (reference sequence). Trimming removed 1 base at V and 4 bases at J, with 7 bases between. The CDR3 is made up of 13 amino acids. This CDR3 is CASSLDQAYGYTF. The CDR3 bases are TGTGCCAGCAGCTTAGACCAGGCCTATGGCTACACCTTC.

This clonotype was observed at least ten times. This chain's CDR3 is CASSPSRTGTYLGNTIYF. In nucleotides, the CDR3 is TGTGCCAGCTCCCCCTCAAGGACAGGGACCTACCTCGGAAACACCATATATTTT. The chain couples TRBV28 to TRBJ1-3, with 8 nucleotides matching TRBD1. The CDR3 length is 18 residues. Germline V gene lookup returns CDR1 MDHEN and CDR2 SYDVKM. Unmatched junction bases numbered 19, after V lost 8 bases and J lost 4 bases.

The chain uses TRBV20-1 and TRBJ2-1; 9 nucleotides align to TRBD2. Germline-derived CDR1 and CDR2 are DFQATT and SNEGSKA (reference sequence). J was trimmed by 6 bases and V by 3 bases; bases with no gene match: 6. The CDR3 has 14 amino acids. The CDR3 is CSASRREGLNEQFF. DNA for the CDR3: TGCAGTGCTAGTCGGCGGGAGGGCCTCAATGAGCAGTTCTTC.

This clonotype was picked up a small number of times. The chain couples TRBV7-8 to TRBJ1-5, with D perhaps matching TRBD1 (6 bases). The CDR3 length is 15 residues. CDR1 and CDR2 from the germline V gene are SGHVS and FQNEAQ. V lost 6 bases to trimming and J lost 9 bases, with 21 bases between them. Written as DNA, the CDR3 is TGTGCCAGCAGTCAACAGGGACGGACTATTTCGCCCCAGCATTTT. The encoded protein is CASSQQGRTISPQHF.

This clonotype was seen only a few times. The J gene is TRBJ1-1, the V gene TRBV20-1; perhaps TRBD1 as D (5 bases). This CDR3 is built from 15 residues. Per germline, CDR1 DFQATT and CDR2 SNEGSKA (reference sequence). With 3 bases removed from V and 0 bases from J, the gap between germline ends came to 14 bases. CDR3 bases: TGCAGTGCTAGGGTGGCGGGGCTTATGAACACTGAAGCTTTCTTT. Protein product: CSARVAGLMNTEAFF.

This clonotype was found a few times. This rearrangement joins TRBV24-1 to TRBJ2-1, with TRBD2 matching over 10 bases. Trimming cost V 5 bases and J 6 bases; bases outside gene matches: 12. There are 17 residues in the CDR3. Germline loops: CDR1 KGHDR, CDR2 SFDVKD. The CDR3 region has the DNA TGTGCCACCAGTGGAATGACACTCACTAGCGGGACCAATGAGCAGTTCTTC. Translated: CATSGMTLTSGTNEQFF.

Worth noting for this clonotype: With a much larger clone just one base away, this may be a read error. The CDR3 is CASRLGLGTGNYEQFF. CDR3 DNA sequence: TGTGCCAGCAGGCTAGGACTCGGGACAGGGAACTACGAGCAGTTCTTC. The chain has TRBV6-1 and TRBJ2-1; 9 positions match TRBD1. The CDR3 spans 16 residues. The junction had 16 bases not matched to a gene; V was cut back by 6 bases and J by 10 bases. Germline values: CDR1 MNHNS, CDR2 SASEGT.

A few counts support this clonotype. The CDR3 DNA follows: TGTGCCAGCAGTAGGCCGGGGGGCTATGGCTACACCTTC. This sequence encodes CASSRPGGYGYTF. The rearrangement links TRBV28 to TRBJ1-2; tentative D call: TRBD1 (5 bases). From germline, CDR1 is MDHEN and CDR2 SYDVKM. This CDR3 contains 13 residues. Trimming took off 5 bases at V and 4 bases at J, with 11 bases between the two ends.

The chain recombines TRBV20-1 with TRBJ2-5, with no clear D. The germline V gene has CDR1 DFQATT and CDR2 SNEGSKA (reference sequence). The CDR3 has 15 residues. Trimming took 1 base from V and 4 from J, leaving 16 bases between them. The CDR3 DNA reads TGCAGTGCTAGAGCTTTCAAAGGAGAAGGAGAGACCCAGTACTTC. This gives the protein CSARAFKGEGETQYF.